The 26 T cell receptor beta chains listed next were all sequenced from one sample in a study of T-cell memory formation after mild COVID-19. TCRdb reanalysed the 5' RACE reads using MiXCR and keeps one entry per CDR3 protein. The sample has under 300,000 distinct CDR3 sequences; roughly 8% are singletons. Specimen: PBMCs or a T cell subset sorted from them (not recorded which). The receptor source for this set is a man younger than 35 who had mild COVID-19 (a few samples of this study predate the infection). Cell type and time point are not known.

The rearrangement joins TRBV4-1 to TRBJ1-4; TRBD1 matches at 9 bases. This CDR3 is built from 15 residues. V shed 3 bases, J shed 10 bases, and the junction held 9 bases outside the gene matches. Germline V gene lookup returns CDR1 MGHRA and CDR2 YSYEKL. CDR3 residues: CASSHSGTGSGKLFF. CDR3 nucleotide sequence: TGCGCCAGCAGCCATTCCGGGACAGGGTCCGGAAAACTGTTTTTT.

The table lists this clonotype with many counts. The chain is built from TRBV7-9 and TRBJ1-2; a weak D match, TRBD1 (5 bases). The CDR3 extends over 13 amino acids. Germline V gene lookup returns CDR1 SEHNR and CDR2 FQNEAQ (reference sequence). Trimming removed 5 bases at V and 8 bases at J, with 15 bases between. The CDR3 DNA sequence: TGTGCCAGCAGCGACCGCGTCAGACAGGGCTACACCTTC. Its protein product is CASSDRVRQGYTF.

V gene TRBV19 combines with J gene TRBJ2-1; D remains unclear. The CDR3 runs to 14 residues. CDR1 and CDR2 from the germline V gene are LNHDA and SQIVND (reference sequence). V lost 5 bases to trimming and J lost 3 bases, with 11 bases between them. The CDR3 nucleotides read TGTGCCAGTAGTGGTGGTCCCCTCTACAATGAGCAGTTCTTC. It is translated as CASSGGPLYNEQFF. Complete variable domain (other parts from reference TRBV19 and TRBJ2-1): DGGITQSPKYLFRKEGQNVTLSCEQNLNHDAMYWYRQDPGQGLRLIYYSQIVNDFQKGDIAEGYSVSREKKESFPLTVTSAQKNPTAFYLCASSGGPLYNEQFFGPGTRLTVL.

CDR3 in DNA: TGTGCCAGCAGCCCCGGGACAGGTTGGAATCAGCCCCAGCATTTT. Translation: CASSPGTGWNQPQHF. The chain has TRBV5-5 and TRBJ1-5; TRBD1 matches 8 bases. This CDR3 is 15 amino acids long. Germline V gene sequence: CDR1 SGHKS, CDR2 YYEKEE (reference sequence). V gave up 4 bases and J gave up 4 bases; unmatched junction bases: 7.

This clonotype has only a few counts. This rearrangement joins TRBV5-4 to TRBJ2-6; D might be TRBD1 (6 bases). V lost 3 bases and J 2 bases, leaving 9 bases between the germline ends. The CDR3 consists of 15 residues. Germline values: CDR1 SGHNT, CDR2 YYREEE (reference sequence). CDR3 coding DNA: TGTGCCAGCAGCTCCAGGGGCGCTGGGGCCAACGTCCTGACTTTC. As protein: CASSSRGAGANVLTF.

This clonotype was found a few times. DNA of the CDR3: TGCGCCAGCAGCTCGGGGACTAGCGGGGGGCTCTACAATGAGCAGTTCTTC. It specifies CASSSGTSGGLYNEQFF. This chain links TRBV5-1 with TRBJ2-1, with TRBD2 matching over 15 bases. Germline values: CDR1 SGHRS, CDR2 YFSETQ. The CDR3 is 17 residues long. With V trimmed by 3 bases and J by 3 bases, 4 bases remained unmatched.

This clonotype was counted a few times. V gene TRBV20-1 combines with J gene TRBJ2-7; D call uncertain. V lost 0 bases and J lost 4, with 16 bases in between. The CDR3 has 15 amino acids. Germline lookup yields CDR1 DFQATT and CDR2 SNEGSKA (reference sequence). CDR3: CSARDRMEATYEQYF. DNA for the CDR3: TGCAGTGCTAGAGATCGTATGGAAGCTACTTACGAGCAGTACTTC.

The rearrangement uses TRBV5-1 and TRBJ2-7; 9 positions match TRBD1. The CDR3 totals 16 residues. Trimming at V came to 0 bases and at J to 1 base, leaving 5 bases not matched to a gene. The germline V gene encodes CDR1 SGHRS and CDR2 YFSETQ. The CDR3 DNA is TGCGCCAGCAGCTTGGTGGCGGGACAGGGATCCTACGAGCAGTACTTC. It yields the protein CASSLVAGQGSYEQYF.

V is TRBV24-1 and J is TRBJ2-7; TRBD1 aligns across 10 bases. The V segment lost 4 bases and the J segment 5 bases; nucleotides outside the gene matches: 10. CDR1 is KGHDR and CDR2 is SFDVKD in the germline V gene. CDR3 length: 16 residues. The CDR3 sequence: CATSENRDRGGNEQYF. The CDR3 DNA is TGTGCCACCAGTGAAAACCGGGACAGGGGCGGCAACGAGCAGTACTTC.

This clonotype was counted between two and nine times. The V gene is TRBV29-1, the J gene TRBJ2-7; D remains unclear. Trimming removed 4 bases from V and 3 bases from J, with 10 bases in between. The length of the CDR3 is 12 residues. Looked up from germline, CDR1 is SQVTM and CDR2 is ANQGSEA. The CDR3 spells CSVVGPSYEQYV. The CDR3 DNA reads as TGCAGCGTTGTAGGACCAAGCTACGAGCAGTACGTC.

The chain employs TRBV11-3 and TRBJ2-1, with 7 bases that match TRBD1. The CDR3 loop spans 15 amino acids. V was pared by 1 base and J by 5 bases, with 5 bases of the junction left unmatched. Germline assignment: CDR1 SGHNT and CDR2 YENEEA. The CDR3 DNA reads TGTGCCAGCAGCTTAGGGGGGACAGCAAACAATGAGCAGTTCTTC. It is translated as CASSLGGTANNEQFF.

This clonotype was observed many times. The rearrangement joins TRBV7-2 to TRBJ2-7, with 8 bases fitting TRBD1. V shed 5 bases, J shed 0 bases, and the junction held 6 bases outside the gene matches. Germline V CDR1 and CDR2: SGHTA, FQGNSA. The CDR3 consists of 15 residues. CDR3 sequence reads: CASSPAGQDSYEQYF. Written as DNA, the CDR3 is TGTGCCAGCAGCCCGGCGGGACAGGACTCCTACGAGCAGTACTTC.

The chain couples TRBV6-1 to TRBJ2-7, with 7 bases lining up with TRBD1. CDR3 length: 13 residues. The germline V gene encodes CDR1 MNHNS and CDR2 SASEGT. Trimming removed 8 bases from V and 3 bases from J; junction bases left unmatched: 7. The CDR3 nucleotides read TGTGCCAGCGGAGAGACAGGGAACTACGAGCAGTACGTC. It encodes CASGETGNYEQYV.

The chain employs TRBV4-1 and TRBJ1-6; 7 bases fit TRBD1. The CDR3 runs 14 residues. V gave up 3 bases and J gave up 10 bases; unmatched junction bases: 6. Germline V gene sequence: CDR1 MGHRA, CDR2 YSYEKL. CDR3 region: CASSHDRAASPLHF. CDR3 nucleotides: TGCGCCAGCAGCCACGACAGGGCGGCGTCACCCCTCCACTTT.

The V call is TRBV9, the J call TRBJ1-3, with D unclear. Germline CDR1 is SGDLS and CDR2 is YYNGEE. V lost 0 bases and J lost 4, with 8 bases in between. This CDR3 contains 14 residues. CDR3: CASSVVGYGNTIYF. CDR3 nucleotides: TGTGCCAGCAGCGTAGTAGGGTACGGAAACACCATATATTTT.

This clonotype appeared a few times. The chain uses TRBV2 and TRBJ2-3, with 9 bases aligning to TRBD1. V was pared by 10 bases and J by 4 bases, with 9 bases of the junction left unmatched. Germline V gives CDR1 SNHLY, CDR2 FYNNEI. This CDR3 comprises 14 residues. CDR3 sequence reads: CATKRDRVADTQYF. CDR3 nucleotide sequence: TGTGCCACTAAACGGGACAGGGTTGCAGATACGCAGTATTTT. The whole variable domain, filled in from reference TRBV2 and TRBJ2-3, reads EPEVTQTPSHQVTQMGQEVILRCVPISNHLYFYWYRQILGQKVEFLVSFYNNEISEKSEIFDDQFSVERPDGSNFTLKIRSTKLEDSAMYFCATKRDRVADTQYFGPGTRLTVL.

This clonotype has a handful of counts. The chain carries TRBV5-6 and TRBJ1-1, with D perhaps matching TRBD1 (6 bases). V was clipped by 3 bases and J by 4 bases, with 19 bases between them. Germline loops: CDR1 SGHDT, CDR2 YYEEEE. This CDR3 region has 16 residues. The CDR3 sequence is CASSYAQGVGITEAFF. The CDR3 DNA follows: TGTGCCAGCAGCTACGCACAGGGTGTAGGAATCACTGAAGCTTTCTTT.

In this sample, this clonotype turned up a few times. V gene TRBV7-2 combines with J gene TRBJ2-2, with TRBD1 matching 7 bases. Germline V gives CDR1 SGHTA, CDR2 FQGNSA. The CDR3 extends over 16 amino acids. V lost 5 bases and J lost 4; bases outside the gene matches: 10. The CDR3 nucleotides are TGTGCCAGCAGCCCACGGACAGGCGGTGGCACCGGGGAGCTGTTTTTT. It yields the protein CASSPRTGGGTGELFF.

In its sample, this clonotype was seen a few times. This chain links TRBV20-1 with TRBJ1-2, with D possibly being TRBD1 (6 bases). The CDR3 length is 13 residues. The V gene's germline CDR1 is DFQATT and CDR2 SNEGSKA (reference sequence). V was shortened by 5 bases and J by 2 bases, with 12 bases between the two germline ends. The DNA for the CDR3 is TGCAGTGCTCTTACTCAGGGGAACTATGGCTACACCTTC. This codes for CSALTQGNYGYTF.

The chain couples TRBV4-2 to TRBJ2-5; 10 bases fit TRBD1. Per the germline V gene, CDR1 is LGHNA and CDR2 is YNFKEQ. The CDR3 is 17 residues long. The V gene end was trimmed by 4 bases and the J gene end by 5 bases; junction bases not matched to a gene: 13. In DNA, the CDR3 is TGTGCCAGCAGCCCTCACAACCGGGACAGGGGCGGGGAGACCCAGTACTTC. Translated: CASSPHNRDRGGETQYF.

This clonotype was counted between two and nine times. The chain links TRBV19 to TRBJ1-5; D may be TRBD1 (5 bases). The V gene's germline CDR1 is LNHDA and CDR2 SQIVND (reference sequence). This CDR3 is 15 amino acids long. V lost 9 bases and J lost 4, with 19 bases in between. The CDR3 sequence: CARLLFDSGNQPQHF. CDR3 in DNA: TGTGCCAGACTACTCTTCGACAGCGGTAATCAGCCCCAGCATTTT.

This clonotype was detected only a few times. The chain is built from TRBV7-8 and TRBJ1-5; no reliable D call. Trimming removed 5 bases from V and 7 bases from J, with 18 bases in between. Germline V gene sequence: CDR1 SGHVS, CDR2 FQNEAQ. The CDR3 totals 15 residues. This chain's CDR3 is CASSGEGGSSQPQHF. CDR3 coding DNA: TGTGCCAGCAGCGGAGAGGGCGGCTCCTCCCAGCCCCAGCATTTT. The full variable domain, with the rest looked up from reference TRBV7-8 and TRBJ1-5, is GAGVSQSPRYKVAKRGQDVALRCDPISGHVSLFWYQQALGQGPEFLTYFQNEAQLDKSGLPSDRFFAERPEGSVSTLKIQRTQQEDSAVYLCASSGEGGSSQPQHFGDGTRLSIL.

The sample holds many counts of this clonotype. The rearrangement uses TRBV15 and TRBJ2-1, with D possibly matching TRBD1 (5 bases). CDR1 is LNHNV and CDR2 is YYDKDF in the germline V gene (reference sequence). There are 14 residues in the CDR3. Trimming cost V 2 bases and J 2 bases, with 7 bases left between them. The DNA of the CDR3 is TGTGCCACCAGCAGACAGGGTACCTACAATGAGCAGTTCTTC. This gives the protein CATSRQGTYNEQFF.

This sequence joins TRBV5-6 and TRBJ1-2; the D is unclear. The CDR3 length is 14 residues. Germline-derived CDR1 and CDR2 are SGHDT and YYEEEE. V was cut by 5 bases and J by 1 base, with 12 bases left in between. CDR3 in DNA: TGTGCCAGCAGTAACCCCGGGGTTAACTATGGCTACACCTTC. The encoded protein is CASSNPGVNYGYTF. Supplemented by reference TRBV5-6 and TRBJ1-2, the full variable domain reads DAGVTQSPTHLIKTRGQQVTLRCSPKSGHDTVSWYQQALGQGPQFIFQYYEEEERQRGNFPDRFSGHQFPNYSSELNVNALLLGDSALYLCASSNPGVNYGYTFGSGTRLTVV.

The chain has TRBV2 and TRBJ2-1, with 11 nucleotides matching TRBD1. The CDR3 spans 15 residues. The V gene end was trimmed by 6 bases and the J gene end by 5 bases; junction bases not matched to a gene: 6. CDR1 is SNHLY, CDR2 FYNNEI, per germline. For the CDR3, the DNA is TGTGCCAGCAGAGACCCGGGACAGGGGGACAATGAGCAGTTCTTC. Residues: CASRDPGQGDNEQFF. Combining the CDR3 with reference TRBV2 and TRBJ2-1 gives the whole variable domain EPEVTQTPSHQVTQMGQEVILRCVPISNHLYFYWYRQILGQKVEFLVSFYNNEISEKSEIFDDQFSVERPDGSNFTLKIRSTKLEDSAMYFCASRDPGQGDNEQFFGPGTRLTVL.

This chain links TRBV6-5 with TRBJ1-2; perhaps TRBD1 as D (6 bases). This CDR3 is 11 amino acids long. The germline V gene encodes CDR1 MNHEY and CDR2 SVGAGI. V lost 6 bases and J 12 bases, leaving 14 bases between the germline ends. The CDR3 DNA sequence: TGTGCCAGCAGGACTGGGGGGCGCCACACCTTC. Its translation: CASRTGGRHTF.